This TCR beta chain came from a study of cytomegalovirus exposure and HLA in healthy donors listed by TCRdb under 2017. Background on the whole study: According to an earlier analysis of 550 to 750 of the donors, about 179 million T cells yielded roughly 110 million unique TCR beta sequences and 276 Gb of sequence data. Approximately 310 gigabases of sequencing data and around 88 million unique TCR sequences made up an early release that covered 500 to 650 HLA-typed donors. Of the roughly 410 genotyped donors, 80% to 90% were placed in the genetic ancestry cluster associated with self-reported Caucasian donors. The study aimed to test whether signatures of past pathogen exposure could be identified by cataloging public T cell receptors. Using immunosequencing, the study profiled T cell repertoires from 500 to 800 subjects and related those repertoires to cytomegalovirus serostatus. A separate validation cohort of more than 100 different subjects was used in addition to the 666-subject first cohort. High-throughput TCR immunosequencing, statistical association of individual TCRs with disease status, and machine learning were combined to predict cytomegalovirus infection status. To study patterns of TCR occurrence, a later analysis re-analyzed previously published TCR beta repertoires from 666 donors and added high-resolution HLA genotyping. In the later analysis, no new phenotypic data were used to find candidate immune exposures; instead, reliance was placed on TCR beta sequences and their occurrence across donors. An earlier analysis of 500 to 650 of the donors applied high-throughput TCR beta sequencing to assess whether each TCR beta V gene segment acted as functional or pseudogenic. Donor age, sex, ethnicity and CMV serostatus were compiled alongside the repertoire data. Genome-wide SNP genotypes for about 65% of the roughly 670 donors were used in a later genetic analysis, which treated that subset as a discovery cohort. All discovery cohort repertoires had been generated using a single sequencing platform. Both class I and class II loci were covered by HLA typing, at four-digit resolution. Typing coverage differed by locus: A, B, C, DRB1 and DQB1 were typed in about 629-630 donors, DQA1 in about 510, DPA1 in approximately 600, and DPB1 in just under 480. Several DR-DQ haplotypes were handled as single units for association and clustering, since linkage in the cohort was strong. On average, about 240,000 unique TCR beta nucleotide sequences were sequenced per donor among about 400 genotyped donors of the cohort, with roughly 18% of those sequences being non-productive. Broad study findings and their caveats: The study gave a list of under 200 TCR beta chains associated with cytomegalovirus. In a later analysis, most CMV-associated TCR beta chains were found to appear HLA-restricted, with HLA associations seemingly driven largely by CMV exposure. In a later genetic analysis, a missense DCLRE1C variant was associated with V-gene and J-gene trimming of TCR beta chains, and the association was replicated in an independent cohort. In a later analysis, HLA-associated TCR beta chains were found to be more clonally expanded and to have lower generation probabilities than equally common non-associated chains. The authors suggested that the approach could potentially be generalized to other disease states and immunological phenotypes. Compared with the roughly 670-donor mean, donors in an Asian-associated ancestry cluster had fewer N-insertions in productive TCRs, according to a later genetic analysis. Across donors, most TCR sequences were observed very rarely, whereas some public TCRs were present in many individuals. Several of the top co-occurrence clusters appeared to be linked to parvovirus B19, influenza, CMV and Epstein-Barr virus, according to a later analysis. The classifier was reported to diagnose cytomegalovirus status with high specificity and sensitivity in both the original and validation cohorts. When HLA alleles, especially DR and DQ, strongly co-occurred, attributing TCR associations to individual alleles was difficult. A further reported finding was that TCR beta sequences accurately predicted the HLA-A and HLA-B alleles for most subjects in the first cohort. Presence/absence analyses assumed roughly uniform sequencing depth across donors, an assumption that may not hold. In this cohort, only TCR beta chains were sequenced, and detectable features were limited by the absence of alpha or paired-chain data. An earlier analysis of around 500 of the donors showed that most TCR beta V segments appeared in productive rearrangements either about 87% or about 30% of the time, which broadly matched IMGT annotations. According to a later analysis, TCR association rates differed among HLA loci, with DRB1 alleles showing the most associated TCRs and HLA-C alleles showing the fewest. CMV serostatus was the only immune exposure information available for the cohort. In vitro tests confirmed that a few of the cytomegalovirus-associated TCR beta chains recognize cytomegalovirus antigens. Because HLA typing was missing for some donors at each locus, association tests included only the typed subset. A group of highly shared sequence variants was considered likely to be a technical artifact of the sequencing pipeline. In a later analysis, 15,000 to 20,000 TCR beta sequences were associated with specific HLA alleles at a false discovery rate of 0.05. Over 15 rarely observed V segments, including chromosome 9 orphons, were excluded from the earlier analysis of 550 to 700 of the donors because counts were too low. Linkage disequilibrium might explain the correlated functional status among segregating V segments, but an unknown experimental factor could not be excluded.

Receptors were amplified or captured by the immunoSEQ multiplex PCR assay. The multiplex PCR relied on a mix of 60 forward primers for TCR Vbeta segments and 13 reverse primers for TCR Jbeta segments. The CDR3 region of rearranged TCR beta genes was amplified from genomic DNA by a multiplex PCR assay. Amplified TCR beta libraries were sequenced as 87-base-pair reads on the Illumina HiSeq System. In the original analysis: In a later analysis, some 80 million unique TCR beta chains were counted across the 500 to 700 repertoires, and about 10 million of these chains were shared by at least two donors. A nearest-neighbor algorithm error-corrected the raw reads and collapsed the reads into unique sequences, merging closely related sequences to remove PCR and sequencing errors. V, D and J gene segments were assigned by aligning CDR3 sequences to IMGT reference sequences. For a sequence to be retained, a match of at least six nucleotides was required to both a V gene segment and a J gene segment. A rearrangement was called productive if the CDR3 had no stop codons and remained in frame with V and J, and every other rearrangement was called non-productive. Following IMGT convention, CDR3 was defined as the stretch from the second conserved V-encoded cysteine to the conserved J-encoded phenylalanine. In an earlier analysis of 550 to 650 of the donors, sequences lacking an unambiguous match to a single V gene segment were excluded. An earlier analysis of 587 of the donors called V segments functional above 56.7% productive rearrangements and segregating when the between-donor standard deviation exceeded 5%. A statistical classification framework was built to diagnose cytomegalovirus status from the catalog of TCR beta chain sequences. A later analysis assigned V and J genes by comparing TCR nucleotide sequences with IMGT/GENE-DB human TR gene sequences. A later analysis assigned CDR3 sequences and most-parsimonious VDJ recombination scenarios with the TCRdist pipeline. In a later analysis, each TCR beta chain was defined by its CDR3 amino acid sequence together with its V-gene family, and reads lacking a unique V-gene family were excluded. To address suspected cross-contamination and a sequencing artifact, a later analysis removed 450 to 700 highly shared, low-generation-probability nucleotide sequences. In a later analysis, a clonal expansion index for each public chain was calculated from normalized within-repertoire ranks of inferred template counts. A later analysis computed generation probabilities with a VDJ recombination model fitted to out-of-frame rearrangements, and checked the results against IGoR. In a later analysis, hypergeometric tests were used to score TCR-TCR, TCR-HLA and TCR-CMV co-occurrence, with a repertoire-size bias correction applied to TCR pairs. To estimate false discovery rates, a later analysis permuted the HLA or CMV assignments 20 times. In a later analysis, co-occurring TCRs were grouped with DBSCAN, and TCRdist sequence similarity was added when clustering was performed within HLA-allele-positive subsets. For co-occurrence clustering, repertoires with fewer than 30,000 or more than 120,000 public chains were excluded, along with about five repertoires with anomalous nucleotide sharing. TCRdb holds this immuneACCESS table with in-frame rearrangements only. Some clones are missing; in checked studies, unresolved V genes explain under half, and the rest has no known cause. V and J calls and clone size are copied from that table; D and trimming were computed from the DNA. This sample comprises fewer than 200,000 clones, about 84% of them detected only once. The top ten clonotypes cover 14% of the sample.

The cohort comprised fewer than 700 healthy bone marrow donors. Cohort members were all nominally healthy when sampled, although unrecorded immune exposures were likely present. The donor was CMV seropositive and was included in the group of 250 to 350 seropositive cohort members. A peripheral blood sample was provided by each donor, and peripheral blood mononuclear cells were used for TCR beta sequencing. The Qiagen DNeasy Blood Extraction Kit was used to extract genomic DNA from the blood cell samples. Of note for this clone: Its specific antigen is unknown. Base quality data are lacking; no much larger clone is found one base away.

The receptor comes from a woman under 40 in good health and CMV-seropositive. Sequenced input: PBMCs.

For the CDR3, the sequence is CASSFEGTQYF. The DNA reads as follows: TGCGCCAGCAGCTTTGAGGGGACCCAGTACTTC. The sequence links TRBV5-1 to TRBJ2-5, with TRBD2 tentatively as D gene (5 bases match). The CDR3, cysteine through phenylalanine, is 11 amino acids long. Kept here is only the CDR3 DNA, which spans 33 bases and is read in frame from base 1. V is shortened by 2 bases, J by 7 bases, and the region joining them spans 6 bases. CDR1 is given as SGHRS and CDR2 as YFSETQ, both from the germline V gene.